This entry features one T cell receptor beta chain sequence. This sample stems from a study of blood T cell repertoires in COVID-19. TCRdb's copy holds only in-frame clones and misses some; the assay was immunoSEQ multiplex PCR. The sample lists 94,000 or so clones; approximately 82% were seen once. CDR3 length: 14 amino acids. The germline gives CDR1 MNHNY, CDR2 SVGAGI (reference sequence). V lost 7 bases, J lost 0 bases, and 10 bases lay in between. The sequencing input was peripheral blood. The chain couples TRBV6-6 to TRBJ1-5, with D perhaps matching TRBD1 (5 bases). The sequence was collected from a man in his sixties with acute or convalescent COVID-19. CDR3 nucleotide sequence: TGTGCCAGCACCCAGGGATATAGCAATCAGCCCCAGCATTTT. This sequence encodes CASTQGYSNQPQHF.